This T cell receptor beta chain is drawn from a study of STAT3 mutations in large granular lymphocyte leukemia. Study details: Canonical activating STAT3 mutations were detected in roughly half of the longitudinally sequenced T-LGLL patients.

Study results and caveats: In several patients, dominant TCR clone burden exceeded STAT3 mutant burden. At least one immunodominant TCR beta clonotype appeared in every T-cell large granular lymphocyte leukemia patient. TCR clonotype switching after therapy occurred in about 30% of the 18 patients. Sampling intervals varied between patients and samples.

V lost 1 base, J lost 2 bases, and 9 bases lay in between. CDR1 is SGHTA and CDR2 is FQGNSA in the germline V gene. The CDR3 is made up of 14 amino acids. Sequenced by immunoSEQ multiplex PCR; TCRdb stores in-frame clones only, minus some. The data show roughly 46,000 clones, 80% to 85% seen once. Details on this clone: No antigen is known for it.

This clonotype was sampled from a human donor with T large granular lymphocyte leukemia. Some clones in this sample may be carry-over from other donors' samples. The material sequenced was PBMCs. This rearrangement joins TRBV7-2 to TRBJ2-7; D not resolved. The CDR3 DNA follows: TGTGCCAGCAGCTTAGGACCCACGCCCTACGAGCAGTACTTC. Translating gives CASSLGPTPYEQYF.